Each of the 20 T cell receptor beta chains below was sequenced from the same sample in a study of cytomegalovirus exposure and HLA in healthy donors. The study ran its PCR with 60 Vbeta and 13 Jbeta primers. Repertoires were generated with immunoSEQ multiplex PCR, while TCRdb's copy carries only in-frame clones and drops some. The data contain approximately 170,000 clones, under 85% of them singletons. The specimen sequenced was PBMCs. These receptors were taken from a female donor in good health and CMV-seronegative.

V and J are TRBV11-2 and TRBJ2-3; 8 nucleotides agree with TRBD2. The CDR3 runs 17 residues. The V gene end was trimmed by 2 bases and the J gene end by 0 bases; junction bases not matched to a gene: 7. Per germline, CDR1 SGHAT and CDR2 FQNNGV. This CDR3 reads CASSLLSSGSSTDTQYF. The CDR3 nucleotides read TGTGCCAGCAGCTTACTATCTAGCGGGTCTAGCACAGATACGCAGTATTTT.

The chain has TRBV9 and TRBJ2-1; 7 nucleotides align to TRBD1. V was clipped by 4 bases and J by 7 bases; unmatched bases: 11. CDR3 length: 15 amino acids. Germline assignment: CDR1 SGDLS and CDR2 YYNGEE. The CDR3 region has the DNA TGTGCCAGCAGCCGAGGGGGCACGTTGGGGAATGAGCAGTTCTTC. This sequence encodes CASSRGGTLGNEQFF.

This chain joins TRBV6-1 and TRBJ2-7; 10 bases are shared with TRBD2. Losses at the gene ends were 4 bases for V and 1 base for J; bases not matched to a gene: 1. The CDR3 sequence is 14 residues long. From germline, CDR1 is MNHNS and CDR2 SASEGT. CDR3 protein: CASSGTSGSYEQYF. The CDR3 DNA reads TGTGCCAGCAGTGGGACTAGCGGATCCTACGAGCAGTACTTC.

The CDR3 loop reads CASRQTTNYGYTF. The CDR3, as DNA: TGTGCCAGCAGGCAGACAACTAACTATGGCTACACCTTC. The rearrangement links TRBV6-5 to TRBJ1-2; D gene unclear. The V end lost 6 bases, the J end lost 0 bases, and 8 bases lay between the germline ends. Germline CDR1 is MNHEY and CDR2 is SVGAGI. CDR3 size: 13 residues.

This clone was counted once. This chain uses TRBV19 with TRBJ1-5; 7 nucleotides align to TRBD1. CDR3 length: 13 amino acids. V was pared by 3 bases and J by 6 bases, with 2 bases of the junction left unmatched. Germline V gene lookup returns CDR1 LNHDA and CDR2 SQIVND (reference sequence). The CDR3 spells CASSIRTGQPQHF. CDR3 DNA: TGTGCCAGTAGTATTAGGACAGGTCAGCCCCAGCATTTT.

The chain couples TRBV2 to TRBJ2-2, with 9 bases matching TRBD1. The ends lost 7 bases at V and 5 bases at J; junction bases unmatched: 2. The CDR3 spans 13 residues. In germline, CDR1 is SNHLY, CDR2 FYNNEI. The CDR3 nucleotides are TGTGCCAGCACCGGGACAGGGACCGGGGAGCTGTTTTTT. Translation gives CASTGTGTGELFF.

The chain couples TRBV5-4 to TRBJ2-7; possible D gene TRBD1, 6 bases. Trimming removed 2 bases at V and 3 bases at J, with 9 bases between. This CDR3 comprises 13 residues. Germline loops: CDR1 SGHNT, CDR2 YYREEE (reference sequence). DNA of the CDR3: TGTGCCAGCAGCTTACAGGGAATCTACGAGCAGTACTTC. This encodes CASSLQGIYEQYF.

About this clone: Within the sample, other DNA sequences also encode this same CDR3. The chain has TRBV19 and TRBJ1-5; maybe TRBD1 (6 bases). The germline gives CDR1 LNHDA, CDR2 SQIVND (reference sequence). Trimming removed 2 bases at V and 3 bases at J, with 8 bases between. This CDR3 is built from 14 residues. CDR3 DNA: TGTGCCAGTAGTATACGGGACACCAATCAGCCCCAGCATTTT. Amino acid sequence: CASSIRDTNQPQHF.

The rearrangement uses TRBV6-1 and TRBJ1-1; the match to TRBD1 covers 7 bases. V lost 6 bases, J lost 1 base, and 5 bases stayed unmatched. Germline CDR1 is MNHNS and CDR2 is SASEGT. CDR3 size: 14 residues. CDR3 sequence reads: CASSPGGTNTEAFF. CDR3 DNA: TGTGCCAGCAGCCCAGGGGGGACGAACACTGAAGCTTTCTTT.

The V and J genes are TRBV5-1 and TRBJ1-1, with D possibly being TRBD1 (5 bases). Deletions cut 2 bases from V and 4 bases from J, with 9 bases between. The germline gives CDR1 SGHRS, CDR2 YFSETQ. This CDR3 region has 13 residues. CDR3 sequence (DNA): TGCGCCAGCAGCTTTACGGGGGGCACTGAAGCTTTCTTT. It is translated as CASSFTGGTEAFF.

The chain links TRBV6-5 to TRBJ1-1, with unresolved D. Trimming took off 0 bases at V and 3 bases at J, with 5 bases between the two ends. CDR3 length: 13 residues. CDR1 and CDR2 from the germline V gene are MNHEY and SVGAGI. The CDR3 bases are TGTGCCAGCAGTTACTCAGCACACACTGAAGCTTTCTTT. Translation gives CASSYSAHTEAFF.

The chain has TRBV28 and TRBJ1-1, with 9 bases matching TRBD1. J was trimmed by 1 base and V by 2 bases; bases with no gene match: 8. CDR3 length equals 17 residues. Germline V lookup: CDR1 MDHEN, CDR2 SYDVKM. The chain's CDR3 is CASSLPTGQGPNTEAFF. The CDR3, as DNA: TGTGCCAGCAGTTTACCTACGGGACAGGGACCGAACACTGAAGCTTTCTTT.

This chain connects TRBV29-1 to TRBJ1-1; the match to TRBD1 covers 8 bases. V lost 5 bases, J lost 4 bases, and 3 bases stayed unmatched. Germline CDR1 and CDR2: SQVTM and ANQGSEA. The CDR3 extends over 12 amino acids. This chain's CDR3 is CSVRQGSTEAFF. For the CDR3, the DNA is TGCAGCGTTAGACAGGGGAGCACTGAAGCTTTCTTT.

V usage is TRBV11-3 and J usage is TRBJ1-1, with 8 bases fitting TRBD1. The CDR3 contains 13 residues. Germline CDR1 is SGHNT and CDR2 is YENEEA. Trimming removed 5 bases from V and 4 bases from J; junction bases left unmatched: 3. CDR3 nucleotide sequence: TGTGCCAGCAGCACCACAGGGGGCACTGAAGCTTTCTTT. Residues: CASSTTGGTEAFF.

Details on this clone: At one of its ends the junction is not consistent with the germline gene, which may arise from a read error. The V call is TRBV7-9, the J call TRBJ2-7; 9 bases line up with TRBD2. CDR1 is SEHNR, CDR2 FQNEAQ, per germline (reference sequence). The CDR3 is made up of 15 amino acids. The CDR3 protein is CSSSLAGGGAKEQYF. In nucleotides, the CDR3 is TGTTCCAGCAGCTTAGCTGGCGGGGGGGCGAAGGAGCAGTACTTC.

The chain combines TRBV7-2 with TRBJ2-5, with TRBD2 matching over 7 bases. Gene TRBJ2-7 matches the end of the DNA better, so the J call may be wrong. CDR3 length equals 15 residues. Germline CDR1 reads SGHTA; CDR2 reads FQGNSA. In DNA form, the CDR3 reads TGTGCCAGCAGTCAGAGGGCTAGCGGATCCTACGAGCAGTACTTC. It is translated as CASSQRASGSYEQYF.

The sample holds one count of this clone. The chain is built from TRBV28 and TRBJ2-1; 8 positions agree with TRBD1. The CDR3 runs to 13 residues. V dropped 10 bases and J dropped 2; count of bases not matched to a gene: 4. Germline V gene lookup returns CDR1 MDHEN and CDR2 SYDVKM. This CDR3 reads CATRTGPYNEQFF. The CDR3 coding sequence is TGTGCCACCCGGACAGGGCCCTACAATGAGCAGTTCTTC.

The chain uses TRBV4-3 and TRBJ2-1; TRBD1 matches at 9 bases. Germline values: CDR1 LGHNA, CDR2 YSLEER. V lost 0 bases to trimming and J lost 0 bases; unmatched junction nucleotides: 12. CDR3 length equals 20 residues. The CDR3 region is CASSQDVWTGAKLSYNEQFF. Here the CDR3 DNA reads TGCGCCAGCAGCCAAGACGTATGGACAGGGGCCAAACTCTCCTACAATGAGCAGTTCTTC.

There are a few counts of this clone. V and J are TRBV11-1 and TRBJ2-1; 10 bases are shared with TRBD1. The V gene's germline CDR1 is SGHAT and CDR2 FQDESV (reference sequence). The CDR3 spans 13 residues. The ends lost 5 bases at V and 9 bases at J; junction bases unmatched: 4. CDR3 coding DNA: TGTGCCAGCAGCAGGACAGGGGGGGGTGAGCAGTTCTTC. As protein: CASSRTGGGEQFF.

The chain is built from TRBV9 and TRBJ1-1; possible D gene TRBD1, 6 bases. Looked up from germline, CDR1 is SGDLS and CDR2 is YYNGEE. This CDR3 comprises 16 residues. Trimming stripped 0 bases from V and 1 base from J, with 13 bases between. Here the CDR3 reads CASSVVRWTANTEAFF. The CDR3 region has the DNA TGTGCCAGCAGCGTAGTTAGGTGGACAGCGAACACTGAAGCTTTCTTT.